The 4 T cell receptor beta chains given below trace back to one sample, sequenced in a study of cytomegalovirus exposure and HLA in healthy donors. The PCR used 60 Vbeta and 13 Jbeta primers. The repertoire was sequenced with immunoSEQ multiplex PCR; TCRdb's copy has only in-frame clones and lacks some. The sample lists fewer than 250,000 clones, roughly four fifths occurring once. Sequenced input: PBMCs. The source is a woman younger than 45 in good health and CMV-seropositive.

This rearrangement joins TRBV7-9 to TRBJ2-3, with 8 bases that match TRBD1. This CDR3 spans 18 amino acids. V lost 5 bases, J lost 0 bases, and 13 bases stayed unmatched. CDR1 is SEHNR, CDR2 FQNEAQ, per germline (reference sequence). The CDR3, as DNA: TGTGCCAGCAGCCCGCCCAGGGGGCGGAGGTCTAGCACAGATACGCAGTATTTT. Translated, it gives CASSPPRGRRSSTDTQYF.

V usage is TRBV28 and J usage is TRBJ1-1; tentative D call: TRBD1 (5 bases). The germline CDR1 and CDR2 sequences are MDHEN and SYDVKM. The CDR3 covers 13 residues. V gave up 5 bases and J gave up 3 bases, with 10 bases separating them. CDR3: CASSLGGDTEAFF. The CDR3 DNA reads TGTGCCAGCAGTCTGGGGGGGGACACTGAAGCTTTCTTT.

This rearrangement joins TRBV5-4 to TRBJ2-7; 8 bases align to TRBD2. This CDR3 contains 14 residues. The junction had 4 bases not matched to a gene; V was cut back by 0 bases and J by 5 bases. Germline V gene sequence: CDR1 SGHNT, CDR2 YYREEE (reference sequence). In DNA, the CDR3 is TGTGCCAGCAGCTTGGCGGGAGGGCCTAACGAGCAGTACTTC. Translating it yields CASSLAGGPNEQYF.

The rearrangement links TRBV19 to TRBJ1-1; TRBD1 aligns across 10 bases. Germline V CDR1 and CDR2: LNHDA, SQIVND (reference sequence). The CDR3 runs to 18 residues. Trimming removed 6 bases from V and 5 bases from J; junction bases left unmatched: 18. The CDR3 nucleotides are TGTGCCAGTAGGATCGTACTAACGGACAGGGGGGTCGAGACTGAAGCTTTCTTT. It is translated as CASRIVLTDRGVETEAFF.